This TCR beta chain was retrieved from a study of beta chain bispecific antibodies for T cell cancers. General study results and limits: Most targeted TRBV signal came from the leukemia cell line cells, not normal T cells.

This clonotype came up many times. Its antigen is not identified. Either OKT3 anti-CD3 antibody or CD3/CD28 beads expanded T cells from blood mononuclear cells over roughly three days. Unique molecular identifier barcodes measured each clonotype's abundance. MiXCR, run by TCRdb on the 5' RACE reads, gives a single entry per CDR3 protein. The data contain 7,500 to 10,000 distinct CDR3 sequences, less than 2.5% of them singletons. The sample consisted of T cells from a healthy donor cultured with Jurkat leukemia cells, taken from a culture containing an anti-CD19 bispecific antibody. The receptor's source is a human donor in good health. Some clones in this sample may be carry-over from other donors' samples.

The DNA for the CDR3 is TGTGCCATCAGTGGGACTGGTATGGACGAGCAGTACTTC. It codes for CAISGTGMDEQYF. The chain carries TRBV10-3 and TRBJ2-7; maybe TRBD2 (5 bases). The CDR3 totals 13 residues. V was clipped by 4 bases and J by 5 bases, with 12 bases between them. CDR1 and CDR2 (germline): ENHRY, SYGVKD.